The next 10 T cell receptor beta chains were all read from a single sample in a study of persistence of HIV-infected CD4 T cells. No antigen has been identified for these receptors. Lysates of CMV-infected fibroblasts at 8 to 10 ug/mL stimulated these cells. CD40L/CD69 double-negative CD45RO-high memory CD4+ T cells were collected. The immunoSEQ assay was version 4, run in survey mode. TCRdb's copy holds only in-frame clones and misses some; the assay was immunoSEQ multiplex PCR. The table has 35,000 to 45,000 clones, about 85% seen once. This specimen was CD4+ T cells sorted from PBMCs after roughly 17-hour stimulation, taken from a patient who received antiretroviral therapy. All receptors derive from an adult man with HIV who was CMV-seropositive.

The chain couples TRBV6-2 or TRBV6-3 to TRBJ2-7; 7 bases line up with TRBD1. This CDR3 has 15 residues. The V and J ends lost 0 bases and 4 bases, in that order; junction bases with no gene match: 6. CDR1 MNHEY and CDR2 SVGEGT come from the germline V gene. The CDR3 sequence is CASSYSDRAYYEQYF. The CDR3 DNA is TGTGCCAGCAGTTACTCAGACAGGGCCTATTACGAGCAGTACTTC.

The V gene is TRBV7-8, the J gene TRBJ1-5, with TRBD1 identical over 11 bases. Germline V lookup: CDR1 SGHVS, CDR2 FQNEAQ. The junction had 8 bases not matched to a gene; V was cut back by 1 base and J by 6 bases. CDR3 length: 17 residues. The DNA of the CDR3 is TGTGCCAGCAGCTTAGGGGCCCAGGGACAGGGGGGTCAGCCCCAGCATTTT. Translated, it gives CASSLGAQGQGGQPQHF.

The gene calls are TRBV7-9 and TRBJ1-6; unclear D gene. Germline lookup yields CDR1 SEHNR and CDR2 FQNEAQ (reference sequence). V lost 2 bases, J lost 5 bases, and 7 bases lay in between. The length of the CDR3 is 14 residues. The CDR3 bases are TGTGCCAGCAGCTTAAACCAGGATAATTCACCCCTCCACTTT. Amino acid sequence: CASSLNQDNSPLHF.

The J gene is TRBJ2-4, the V gene TRBV28; TRBD2 aligns across 7 bases. Per germline, CDR1 MDHEN and CDR2 SYDVKM. V was clipped by 5 bases and J by 8 bases; unmatched bases: 9. The CDR3 length is 14 residues. Written as DNA, the CDR3 is TGTGCCAGCAGTCTTCGACTAGCCGCAGACATTCAGTACTTC. Translation gives CASSLRLAADIQYF.

The chain carries TRBV7-9 and TRBJ1-1; 7 bases align to TRBD1. In germline, CDR1 is SEHNR, CDR2 FQNEAQ (reference sequence). This CDR3 spans 14 amino acids. The junction had 6 bases not matched to a gene; V was cut back by 3 bases and J by 5 bases. CDR3 sequence: CASSFGQARTEAFF. Here the CDR3 DNA reads TGTGCCAGCAGCTTTGGACAGGCTAGAACTGAAGCTTTCTTT.

The chain is built from TRBV6-2 or TRBV6-3 and TRBJ2-1; possible D gene TRBD2, 7 bases. The CDR3 sequence is 14 residues long. V gave up 2 bases and J gave up 8 bases, with 13 bases separating them. Germline assignment: CDR1 MNHEY and CDR2 SVGEGT. This CDR3 is CASSYLRGADEQFF. CDR3 nucleotides: TGTGCCAGCAGTTACCTCCGGGGGGCGGATGAGCAGTTCTTC.

V usage is TRBV9 and J usage is TRBJ2-2; 9 nucleotides align to TRBD2. Germline V gene lookup returns CDR1 SGDLS and CDR2 YYNGEE. After removal of 7 bases from V and 14 bases from J, the junction contained 12 bases not matched to a gene. The CDR3 sequence is 13 residues long. CDR3 DNA sequence: TGTGCCAGCTCTGATAGCGGGGGCCCCGATCTGTTTTTT. This codes for CASSDSGGPDLFF.

The rearrangement uses TRBV6-1 and TRBJ1-6; 9 positions agree with TRBD1. The CDR3 consists of 16 residues. Germline assignment: CDR1 MNHNS and CDR2 SASEGT. Trimming cost V 0 bases and J 8 bases; bases outside gene matches: 5. CDR3 coding DNA: TGTGCCAGCAGTGAAGCGGGGACAGGGATTTATTCACCCCTCCACTTT. The encoded protein is CASSEAGTGIYSPLHF.

The chain links TRBV7-9 to TRBJ1-2, with 8 bases matching TRBD1. J lost 3 bases, V lost 4 bases, and 7 bases had no gene match. This CDR3 is built from 15 residues. CDR1 is SEHNR, CDR2 FQNEAQ, per germline (reference sequence). The CDR3 bases are TGTGCCAGCAGCTCCCCGGGACAGGCCTACTATGGCTACACCTTC. This encodes CASSSPGQAYYGYTF.

The V and J genes are TRBV28 and TRBJ2-3; 8 bases map to TRBD1. The germline V gene encodes CDR1 MDHEN and CDR2 SYDVKM. This CDR3 has 15 amino acids. V trimming: 4 bases; J trimming: 1 base; junction bases outside the gene matches: 4. DNA of the CDR3: TGTGCCAGCAGTTCCCGACAGGGGCGCACAGATACGCAGTATTTT. This encodes CASSSRQGRTDTQYF.